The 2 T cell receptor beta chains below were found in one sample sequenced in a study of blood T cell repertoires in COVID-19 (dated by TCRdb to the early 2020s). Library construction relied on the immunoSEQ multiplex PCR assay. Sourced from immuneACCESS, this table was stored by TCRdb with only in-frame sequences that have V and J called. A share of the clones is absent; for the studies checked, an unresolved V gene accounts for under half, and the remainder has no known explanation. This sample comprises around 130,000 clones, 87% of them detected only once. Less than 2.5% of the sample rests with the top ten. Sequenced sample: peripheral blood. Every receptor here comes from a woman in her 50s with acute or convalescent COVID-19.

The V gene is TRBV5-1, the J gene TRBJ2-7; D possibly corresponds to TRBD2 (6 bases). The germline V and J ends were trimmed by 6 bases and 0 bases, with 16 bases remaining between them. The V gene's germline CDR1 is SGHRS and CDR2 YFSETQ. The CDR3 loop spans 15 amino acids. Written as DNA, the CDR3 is TGCGCCAGCAAACCGGGACTCTTAAGCTCCTACGAGCAGTACTTC. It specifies CASKPGLLSSYEQYF.

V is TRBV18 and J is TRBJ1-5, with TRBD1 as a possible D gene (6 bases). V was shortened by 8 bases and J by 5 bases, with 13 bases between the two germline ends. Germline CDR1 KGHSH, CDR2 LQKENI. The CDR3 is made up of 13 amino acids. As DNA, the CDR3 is TGTGCCAGCAGACCAGGGGAAGATCAGCCCCAGCATTTT. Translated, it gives CASRPGEDQPQHF.